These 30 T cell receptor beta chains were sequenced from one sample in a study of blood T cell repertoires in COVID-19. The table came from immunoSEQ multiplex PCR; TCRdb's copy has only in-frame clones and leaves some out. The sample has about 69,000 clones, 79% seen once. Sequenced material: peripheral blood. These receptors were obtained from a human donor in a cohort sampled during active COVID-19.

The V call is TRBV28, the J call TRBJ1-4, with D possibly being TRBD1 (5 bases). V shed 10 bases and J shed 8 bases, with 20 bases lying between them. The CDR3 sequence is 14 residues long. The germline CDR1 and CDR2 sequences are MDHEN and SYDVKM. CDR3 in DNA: TGTGCCACAGCTGGTGGGGGGGTCAGGGAAAAACTGTTTTTT. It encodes CATAGGGVREKLFF.

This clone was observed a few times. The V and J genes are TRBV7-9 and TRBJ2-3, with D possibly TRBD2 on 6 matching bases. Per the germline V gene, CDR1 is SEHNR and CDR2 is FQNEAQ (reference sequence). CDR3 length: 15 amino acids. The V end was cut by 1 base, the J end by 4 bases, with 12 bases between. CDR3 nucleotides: TGTGCCAGCAGCTTAGTAGGAGGGCGGTCAGATACGCAGTATTTT. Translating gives CASSLVGGRSDTQYF.

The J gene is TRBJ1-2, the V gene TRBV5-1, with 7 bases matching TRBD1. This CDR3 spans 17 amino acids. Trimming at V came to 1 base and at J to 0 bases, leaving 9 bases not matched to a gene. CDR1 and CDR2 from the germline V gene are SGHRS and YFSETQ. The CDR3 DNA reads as TGCGCCAGCAGCTTGAGCCCGGCGGGACAGTCTAACTATGGCTACACCTTC. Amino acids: CASSLSPAGQSNYGYTF.

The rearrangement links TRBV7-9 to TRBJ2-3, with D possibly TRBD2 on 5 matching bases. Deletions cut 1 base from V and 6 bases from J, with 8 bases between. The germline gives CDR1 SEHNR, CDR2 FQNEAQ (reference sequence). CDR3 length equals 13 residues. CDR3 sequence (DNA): TGTGCCAGCAGCTTAGGTAGCGTGGATACGCAGTATTTT. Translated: CASSLGSVDTQYF.

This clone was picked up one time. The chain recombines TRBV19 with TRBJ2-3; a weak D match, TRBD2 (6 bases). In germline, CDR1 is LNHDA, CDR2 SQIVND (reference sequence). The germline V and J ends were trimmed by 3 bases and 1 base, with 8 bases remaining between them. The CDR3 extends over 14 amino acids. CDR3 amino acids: CASSIGGRTDTQYF. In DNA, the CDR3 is TGTGCCAGTAGTATCGGAGGGCGCACAGATACGCAGTATTTT. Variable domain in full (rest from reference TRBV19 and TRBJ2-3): DGGITQSPKYLFRKEGQNVTLSCEQNLNHDAMYWYRQDPGQGLRLIYYSQIVNDFQKGDIAEGYSVSREKKESFPLTVTSAQKNPTAFYLCASSIGGRTDTQYFGPGTRLTVL.

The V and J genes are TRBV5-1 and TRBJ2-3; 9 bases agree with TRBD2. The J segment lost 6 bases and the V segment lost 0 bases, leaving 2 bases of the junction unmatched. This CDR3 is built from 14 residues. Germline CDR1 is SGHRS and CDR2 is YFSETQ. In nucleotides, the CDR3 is TGCGCCAGCAGCTTGGGCCTAGCGGGGGATACGCAGTATTTT. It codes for CASSLGLAGDTQYF.

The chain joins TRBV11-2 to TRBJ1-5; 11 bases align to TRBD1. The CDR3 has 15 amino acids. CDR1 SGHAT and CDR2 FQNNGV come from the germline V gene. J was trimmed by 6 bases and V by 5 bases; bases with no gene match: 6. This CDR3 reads CASSTGQGAFQPQHF. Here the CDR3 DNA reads TGTGCCAGCAGCACAGGACAGGGGGCCTTTCAGCCCCAGCATTTT.

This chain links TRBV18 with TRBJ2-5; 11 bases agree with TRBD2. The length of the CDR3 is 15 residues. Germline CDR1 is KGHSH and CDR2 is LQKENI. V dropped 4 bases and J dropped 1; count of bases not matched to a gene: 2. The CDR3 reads CASSRGTSGQETQYF. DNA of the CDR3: TGTGCCAGCTCACGTGGGACTAGCGGCCAAGAGACCCAGTACTTC.

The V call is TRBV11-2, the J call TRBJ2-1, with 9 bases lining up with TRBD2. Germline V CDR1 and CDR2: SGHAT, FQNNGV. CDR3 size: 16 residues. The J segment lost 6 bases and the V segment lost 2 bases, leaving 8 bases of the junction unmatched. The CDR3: CASSLKAWRGGNEQFF. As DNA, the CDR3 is TGTGCCAGCAGCTTAAAGGCTTGGCGGGGGGGCAATGAGCAGTTCTTC. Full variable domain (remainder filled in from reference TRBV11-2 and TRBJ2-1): EAGVAQSPRYKIIEKRQSVAFWCNPISGHATLYWYQQILGQGPKLLIQFQNNGVVDDSQLPKDRFSAERLKGVDSTLKIQPAKLEDSAVYLCASSLKAWRGGNEQFFGPGTRLTVL.

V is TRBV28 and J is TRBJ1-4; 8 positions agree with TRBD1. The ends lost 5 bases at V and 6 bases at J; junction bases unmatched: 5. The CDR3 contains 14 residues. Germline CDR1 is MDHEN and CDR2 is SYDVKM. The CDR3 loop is CASSLQGVYEKLFF. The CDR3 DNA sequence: TGTGCCAGCAGTCTACAGGGGGTTTATGAAAAACTGTTTTTT.

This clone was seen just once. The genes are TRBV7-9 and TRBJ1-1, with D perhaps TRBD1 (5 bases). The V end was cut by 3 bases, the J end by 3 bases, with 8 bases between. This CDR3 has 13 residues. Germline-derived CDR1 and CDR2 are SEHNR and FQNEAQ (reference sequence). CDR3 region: CASSFEGDTEAFF. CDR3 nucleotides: TGTGCCAGCAGCTTCGAAGGGGACACTGAAGCTTTCTTT.

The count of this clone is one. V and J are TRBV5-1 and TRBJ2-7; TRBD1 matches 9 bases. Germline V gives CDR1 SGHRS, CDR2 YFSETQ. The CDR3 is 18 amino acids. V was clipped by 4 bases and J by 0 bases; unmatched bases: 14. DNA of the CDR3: TGCGCCAGCAGCCGCGTCCCGGGACAGGGTGGTTACTCCTACGAGCAGTACTTC. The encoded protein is CASSRVPGQGGYSYEQYF. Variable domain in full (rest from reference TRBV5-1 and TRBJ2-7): KAGVTQTPRYLIKTRGQQVTLSCSPISGHRSVSWYQQTPGQGLQFLFEYFSETQRNKGNFPGRFSGRQFSNSRSEMNVSTLELGDSALYLCASSRVPGQGGYSYEQYFGPGTRLTVT.

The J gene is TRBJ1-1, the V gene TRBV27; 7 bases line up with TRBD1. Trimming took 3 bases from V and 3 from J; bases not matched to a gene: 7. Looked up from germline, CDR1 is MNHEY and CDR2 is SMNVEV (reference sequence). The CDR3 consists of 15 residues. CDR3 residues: CASSFSSTGDTEAFF. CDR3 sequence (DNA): TGTGCCAGCAGTTTTAGCTCAACAGGGGACACTGAAGCTTTCTTT.

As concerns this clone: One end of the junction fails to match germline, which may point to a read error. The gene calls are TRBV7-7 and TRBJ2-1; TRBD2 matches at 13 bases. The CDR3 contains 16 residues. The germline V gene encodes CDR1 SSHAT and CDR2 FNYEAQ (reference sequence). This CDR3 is CASSPWTSGGYNEQFF. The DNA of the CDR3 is TGTGCTAGCAGCCCGTGGACTAGCGGGGGCTACAATGAGCAGTTCTTC. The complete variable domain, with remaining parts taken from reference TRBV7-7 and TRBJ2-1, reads GAGVSQSPRYKVTKRGQDVTLRCDPISSHATLYWYQQALGQGPEFLTYFNYEAQPDKSGLPSDRFSAERPEGSISTLTIQRTEQRDSAMYRCASSPWTSGGYNEQFFGPGTRLTVL.

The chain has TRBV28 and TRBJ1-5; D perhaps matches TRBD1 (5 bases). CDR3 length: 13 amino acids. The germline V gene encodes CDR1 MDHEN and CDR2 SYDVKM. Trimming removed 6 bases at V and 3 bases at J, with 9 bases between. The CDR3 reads CASSSGFNQPQHF. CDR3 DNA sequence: TGTGCCAGCAGCTCAGGGTTCAATCAGCCCCAGCATTTT. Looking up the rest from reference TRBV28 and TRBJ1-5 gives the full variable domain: DVKVTQSSRYLVKRTGEKVFLECVQDMDHENMFWYRQDPGLGLRLIYFSYDVKMKEKGDIPEGYSVSREKKERFSLILESASTNQTSMYLCASSSGFNQPQHFGDGTRLSIL.

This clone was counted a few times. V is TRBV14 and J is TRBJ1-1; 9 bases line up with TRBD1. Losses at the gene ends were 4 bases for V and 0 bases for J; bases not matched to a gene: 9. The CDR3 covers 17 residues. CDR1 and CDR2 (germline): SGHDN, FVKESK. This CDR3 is CASSPWTGALMNTEAFF. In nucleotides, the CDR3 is TGTGCCAGCAGCCCGTGGACAGGGGCCTTGATGAACACTGAAGCTTTCTTT.

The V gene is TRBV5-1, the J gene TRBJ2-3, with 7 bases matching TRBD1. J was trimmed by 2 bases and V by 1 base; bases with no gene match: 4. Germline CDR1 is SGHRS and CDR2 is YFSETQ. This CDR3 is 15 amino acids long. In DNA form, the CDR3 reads TGCGCCAGCAGCTTGACAGGGGATCCCACAGATACGCAGTATTTT. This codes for CASSLTGDPTDTQYF.

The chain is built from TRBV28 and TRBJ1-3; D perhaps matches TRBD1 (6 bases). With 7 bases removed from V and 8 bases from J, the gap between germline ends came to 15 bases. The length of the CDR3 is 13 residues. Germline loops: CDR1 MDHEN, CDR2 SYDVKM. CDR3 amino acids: CASTTGKGYTIYF. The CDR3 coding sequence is TGTGCCAGCACAACAGGGAAAGGGTACACCATATATTTT.

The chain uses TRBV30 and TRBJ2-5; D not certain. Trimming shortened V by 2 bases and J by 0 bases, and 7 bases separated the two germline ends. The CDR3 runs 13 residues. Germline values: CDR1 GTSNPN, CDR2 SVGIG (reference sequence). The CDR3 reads CAWSSVYQETQYF. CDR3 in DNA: TGTGCCTGGAGTTCCGTGTACCAAGAGACCCAGTACTTC.

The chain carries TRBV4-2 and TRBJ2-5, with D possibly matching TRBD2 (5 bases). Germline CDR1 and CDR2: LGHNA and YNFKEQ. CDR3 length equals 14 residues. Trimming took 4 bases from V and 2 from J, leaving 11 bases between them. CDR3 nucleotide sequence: TGTGCCAGCAGCCCCTCGGGAAGACAAGAGACCCAGTACTTC. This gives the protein CASSPSGRQETQYF.

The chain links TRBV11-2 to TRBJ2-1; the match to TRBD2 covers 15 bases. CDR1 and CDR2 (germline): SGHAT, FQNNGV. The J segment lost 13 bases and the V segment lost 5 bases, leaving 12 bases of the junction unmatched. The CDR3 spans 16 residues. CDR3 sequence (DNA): TGTGCCAGCAGCCCTAGACCGGGACTAGCGGGGGGCCCCCAGTTCTTC. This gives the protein CASSPRPGLAGGPQFF.

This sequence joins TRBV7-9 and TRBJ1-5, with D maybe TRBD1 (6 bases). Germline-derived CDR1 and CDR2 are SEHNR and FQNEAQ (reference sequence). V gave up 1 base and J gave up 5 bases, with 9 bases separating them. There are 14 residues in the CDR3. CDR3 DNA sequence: TGTGCCAGCAGCTTAGAGGACAGTTATCAGCCCCAGCATTTT. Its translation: CASSLEDSYQPQHF.

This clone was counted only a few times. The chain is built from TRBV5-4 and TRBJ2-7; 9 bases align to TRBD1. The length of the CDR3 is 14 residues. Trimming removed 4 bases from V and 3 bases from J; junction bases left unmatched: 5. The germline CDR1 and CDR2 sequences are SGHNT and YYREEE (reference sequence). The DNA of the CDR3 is TGTGCCAGCAGCAAGGACAGGGGAAACTACGAGCAGTACTTC. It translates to CASSKDRGNYEQYF.

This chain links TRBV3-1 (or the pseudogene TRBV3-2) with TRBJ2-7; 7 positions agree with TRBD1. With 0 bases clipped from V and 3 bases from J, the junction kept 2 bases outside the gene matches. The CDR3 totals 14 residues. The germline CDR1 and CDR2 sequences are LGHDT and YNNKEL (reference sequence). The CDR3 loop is CASSQEGTDYEQYF. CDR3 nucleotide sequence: TGTGCCAGCAGCCAAGAAGGGACAGACTACGAGCAGTACTTC.

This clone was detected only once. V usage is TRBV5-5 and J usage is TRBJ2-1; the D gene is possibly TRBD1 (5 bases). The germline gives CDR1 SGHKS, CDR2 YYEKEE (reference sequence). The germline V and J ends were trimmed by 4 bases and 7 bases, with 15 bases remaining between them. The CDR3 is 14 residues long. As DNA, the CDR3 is TGTGCCAGCAGCCCGACAGAGTCTCATAATGAGCAGTTCTTC. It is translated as CASSPTESHNEQFF.

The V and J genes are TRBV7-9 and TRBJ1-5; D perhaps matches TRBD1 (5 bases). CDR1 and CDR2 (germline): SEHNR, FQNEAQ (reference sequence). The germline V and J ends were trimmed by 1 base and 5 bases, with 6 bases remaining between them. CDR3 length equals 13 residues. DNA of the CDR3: TGTGCCAGCAGCTTAGAGGGGTATCAGCCCCAGCATTTT. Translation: CASSLEGYQPQHF.

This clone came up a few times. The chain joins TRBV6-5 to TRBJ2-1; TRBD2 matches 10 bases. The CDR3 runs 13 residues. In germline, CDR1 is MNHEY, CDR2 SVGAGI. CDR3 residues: CVSSGGVYNEQFF. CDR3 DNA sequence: TGTGTCTCCAGCGGGGGGGTCTACAATGAGCAGTTCTTC.

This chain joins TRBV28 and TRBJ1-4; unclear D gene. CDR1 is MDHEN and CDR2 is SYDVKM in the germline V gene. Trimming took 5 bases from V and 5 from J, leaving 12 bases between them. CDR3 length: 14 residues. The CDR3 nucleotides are TGTGCCAGCAGTCCACAGAGTAGAAATGAAAAACTGTTTTTT. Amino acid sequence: CASSPQSRNEKLFF.

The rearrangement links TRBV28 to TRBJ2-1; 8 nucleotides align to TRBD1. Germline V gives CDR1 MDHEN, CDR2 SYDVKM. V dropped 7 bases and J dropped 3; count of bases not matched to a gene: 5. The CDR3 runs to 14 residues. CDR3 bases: TGTGCCAGCAATAGACAGGGGCTCTACAATGAGCAGTTCTTC. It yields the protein CASNRQGLYNEQFF.

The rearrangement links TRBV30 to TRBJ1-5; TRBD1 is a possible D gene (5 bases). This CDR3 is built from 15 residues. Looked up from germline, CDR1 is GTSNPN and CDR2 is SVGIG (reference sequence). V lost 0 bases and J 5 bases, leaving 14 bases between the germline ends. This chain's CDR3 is CAWSVRQRGDQPQHF. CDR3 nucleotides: TGTGCCTGGAGTGTAAGGCAGCGGGGCGATCAGCCCCAGCATTTT.